The rows below give T cell receptor beta chains drawn from one sample of a study of blood T cell repertoires in COVID-19. Generated by immunoSEQ multiplex PCR, the TCRdb table keeps only in-frame clones and is missing some. This table holds about 300,000 clones, roughly 86% found once. Sequencing input: peripheral blood. Source of these receptors: a woman in her thirties with COVID-19, enrolled during active disease. The CDR3 runs from the conserved cysteine through the conserved F or W. Each record gives: V gene, J gene, clone size, D gene, CDR3 protein, CDR3 DNA. The D gene is left open where the match is weak. The size field is filled for only some rows; it gives once, few, many or a size class.

>TRBV4-1|TRBJ1-2|.|TRBD1
CASSQERGTGAYGYTF
TGCGCCAGCAGCCAAGAACGGGGGACAGGGGCGTATGGCTACACCTTC
>TRBV10-3|TRBJ2-1|.|.
CAISEYSRDDGEQFF
TGTGCCATCAGTGAGTATAGCCGGGATGACGGTGAGCAGTTCTTC
>TRBV19|TRBJ1-5|once|.
CASSTRFQPQHF
TGTGCCAGTAGTACGCGGTTTCAGCCCCAGCATTTT
>TRBV11-2|TRBJ2-7|once|TRBD2
CASIPRGVNPLYF
TGTGCCAGCATCCCACGGGGGGTAAATCCTCTGTACTTC
>TRBV2|TRBJ1-5|.|TRBD1
CASRGQGTGNQPQHF
TGTGCCAGCAGAGGACAGGGGACGGGCAATCAGCCCCAGCATTTT
>TRBV28|TRBJ1-1|.|.
CASSLSQVNTEAFF
TGTGCCAGCAGTTTAAGTCAGGTGAACACTGAAGCTTTCTTT
>TRBV18|TRBJ2-5|.|TRBD2
CASSPPGLAGGQETQYF
TGTGCCAGCTCACCACCGGGACTAGCGGGGGGTCAAGAGACCCAGTACTTC
>TRBV7-9|TRBJ2-3|.|TRBD1
CASSSPDRGPDTQYF
TGTGCCAGCAGCTCCCCGGACAGGGGCCCAGATACGCAGTATTTT
>TRBV11-3|TRBJ1-1|once|TRBD1
CASSLVAGGRTEAFF
TGTGCCAGCAGCTTAGTGGCAGGGGGCCGCACTGAAGCTTTCTTT
>TRBV25-1|TRBJ1-4|.|.
CASSESGRLNEKLFF
TGTGCCAGCAGTGAATCGGGTCGGCTTAATGAAAAACTGTTTTTT
>TRBV9|TRBJ2-5|.|TRBD1
CASSVEGQGAETQYF
TGTGCCAGCAGCGTAGAGGGACAGGGGGCGGAGACCCAGTACTTC
>TRBV7-8|TRBJ2-5|.|TRBD2
CASSRAGGVETQYF
TGTGCCAGCAGCCGAGCGGGGGGTGTGGAGACCCAGTACTTC
>TRBV7-3|TRBJ2-2|.|TRBD1
CASSLNSGTGWELFF
TGTGCCAGCAGCTTAAACTCCGGGACAGGGTGGGAGCTGTTTTTT
>TRBV5-1|TRBJ2-2|.|.
CASSLGGSTGELFF
TGCGCCAGCAGCTTGGGTGGGAGTACCGGGGAGCTGTTTTTT
>TRBV4-2|TRBJ1-5|.|.
CASSQEWSQGHQPQHF
TGTGCCAGCAGCCAAGAATGGTCACAGGGTCATCAGCCCCAGCATTTT
>TRBV5-1|TRBJ1-2|.|.
CASSLGGDYGYTF
TGCGCCAGCAGCTTAGGAGGGGACTATGGCTACACCTTC
>TRBV7-5|TRBJ2-7|.|.
CVRSLIICSRTGNHYEQYF
TGTGTCAGAAGCTTAATTATATGCTCGAGGACAGGGAATCACTACGAGCAGTACTTC
>TRBV6-2/TRBV6-3|TRBJ1-5|.|.
CASSSSHQPQHF
TGTGCCAGCAGTTCGTCCCATCAGCCCCAGCATTTT
>TRBV3-1/TRBV3-2|TRBJ2-3|.|TRBD2
CASSPFRSGGAAADTQYF
TGTGCCAGCAGCCCCTTTCGCTCGGGGGGGGCGGCGGCAGATACGCAGTATTTT
>TRBV28|TRBJ1-2|.|.
CASSSGIGGFGYTF
TGTGCCAGCAGTTCGGGAATAGGAGGCTTCGGCTACACCTTC
>TRBV6-5|TRBJ1-2|.|.
CASSYGGPYGYTF
TGTGCCAGCAGTTACGGTGGGCCCTATGGCTACACCTTC
>TRBV14|TRBJ1-2|few|TRBD1
CASSQQGTGAAGYGYTF
TGTGCCAGCAGCCAACAAGGGACAGGTGCGGCGGGCTATGGCTACACCTTC
>TRBV5-6|TRBJ2-7|.|.
CASTKTGIPSYEQYF
TGTGCCAGCACCAAAACAGGGATTCCCTCCTACGAGCAGTACTTC
>TRBV5-6|TRBJ2-1|.|TRBD1
CASSLAGQGINEQFF
TGTGCCAGCAGCTTGGCTGGACAGGGCATCAATGAGCAGTTCTTC
>TRBV5-5|TRBJ1-1|few|TRBD1
CASSLAATRQGEAFF
TGTGCCAGCAGCTTGGCGGCGACCCGACAGGGTGAAGCTTTCTTT
>TRBV30|TRBJ1-4|once|TRBD1
CASSNQGQGYEKLFF
TGTGCCTCAAGTAATCAGGGACAGGGCTATGAAAAACTGTTTTTT
>TRBV4-1|TRBJ2-7|.|.
CASSQPENREEQYF
TGCGCCAGCAGCCAACCCGAGAACAGGGAGGAGCAGTACTTC